This T cell receptor (beta chain) derives from a study of shared clonotypes between healthy human individuals. In the study overall: Ranging from 18 to 49 in age, donors were a couple of women and a few men.

Germline CDR1 is SEHNR and CDR2 is FQNEAQ (reference sequence). CDR3 length: 12 residues. V was clipped by 3 bases and J by 6 bases, with 8 bases between them. This table comes from immunoSEQ multiplex PCR, and its TCRdb copy is limited to in-frame clones, with some not included. This sample has fewer than 1.6 million clones, with approximately 98.5% found just once. On this clone: The same CDR3 is also encoded by other DNA sequences in this sample.

Source material: naive CD4+ T cells sorted from blood. Documented subset: CD45RA+ positively selected. The sequence derives from a man aged 25 to 40 in good health. The rearrangement uses TRBV7-9 and TRBJ1-1; TRBD1 might be the D (5 bases). CDR3 sequence: CASSLRGSEAFF. CDR3 sequence (DNA): TGTGCCAGCAGCTTGCGGGGCTCTGAAGCTTTCTTT.